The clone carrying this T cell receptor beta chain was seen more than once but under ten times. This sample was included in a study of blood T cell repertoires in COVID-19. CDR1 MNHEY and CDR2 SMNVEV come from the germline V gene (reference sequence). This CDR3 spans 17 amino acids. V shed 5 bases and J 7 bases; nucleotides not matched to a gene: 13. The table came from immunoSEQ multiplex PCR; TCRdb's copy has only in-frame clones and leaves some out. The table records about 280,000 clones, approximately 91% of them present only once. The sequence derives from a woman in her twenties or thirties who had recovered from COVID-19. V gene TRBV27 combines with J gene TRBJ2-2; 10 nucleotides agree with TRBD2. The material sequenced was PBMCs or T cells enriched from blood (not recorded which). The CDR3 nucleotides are TGTGCCAGCAGTCCCTCAGGAGCGGGAGGGCGTCACGGGGAGCTGTTTTTT. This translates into CASSPSGAGGRHGELFF.